A selection of T cell receptor beta chains follows, all from one sample in a study of metastatic and nonmetastatic thyroid tumors. TCRdb re-called clones via MiXCR from the PCR reads. The sample has over 20,000 clones, approximately 10% seen once. The sequencing input was blood. These receptors were obtained from a female donor with papillary thyroid cancer or a benign thyroid nodule (not recorded which). Some clones in this sample may be carry-over from other donors' samples. The CDR3 runs from the conserved cysteine through the conserved F or W. Fields, in order: V gene, D gene, clone size, J gene, CDR3 protein, CDR3 DNA. A D gene is named only where the DNA matches it firmly. Clone size is not always given. Where it is, it says once, few, many or a class for expanded clones.

TRBV14	.	many	TRBJ1-2	CASSQNRNYGYTF	TGTGCCAGCAGCCAAAACAGGAACTATGGCTACACCTTC
TRBV18	.	few	TRBJ1-1	CASSPTDLNTEAFF	TGTGCCAGCTCACCAACAGATTTGAACACTGAAGCTTTCTTT
TRBV27	TRBD2	medium-sized	TRBJ2-7	CASHGTTGAYEQYF	TGTGCCAGCCACGGGACTACCGGGGCCTACGAGCAGTACTTC
TRBV20-1	.	many	TRBJ1-5	CSARDGKDQPQHF	TGCAGTGCTAGAGATGGTAAGGATCAGCCCCAGCATTTT
TRBV5-6	.	.	TRBJ2-7	CASTPQSSYEQYF	TGTGCCAGCACCCCTCAGAGCTCCTACGAGCAGTACTTC
TRBV5-4	TRBD1	.	TRBJ2-7	CASSLGDSNEQYF	TGTGCCAGCAGCTTGGGGGACAGCAACGAGCAGTACTTC
TRBV12-3/TRBV12-4	.	.	TRBJ1-1	CDSSLKGMHTEAIF	TGTGACAGCAGCCTGAAAGGGATGCACACTGAAGCTATCTTT
TRBV20-1	.	many	TRBJ1-5	CSAKGAGGMVSNQPQHF	TGCAGTGCTAAAGGGGCGGGAGGTATGGTAAGCAATCAGCCCCAGCATTTT
TRBV20-1	.	many	TRBJ2-7	CSASSHYEQYF	TGCAGTGCTAGTAGCCATTACGAGCAGTACTTC
TRBV19	.	many	TRBJ2-7	CASSMIWTYEQYF	TGTGCCAGTAGTATGATCTGGACCTACGAGCAGTACTTC
TRBV5-4	.	many	TRBJ1-2	CASSSAGRSNYGYTF	TGTGCCAGCAGCTCGGCAGGACGGTCTAACTATGGCTACACCTTC
TRBV20-1	.	many	TRBJ2-5	CSARGPGPYQETQYF	TGCAGTGCTAGGGGCCCGGGACCCTACCAAGAGACCCAGTACTTC
TRBV7-2	TRBD1	many	TRBJ1-6	CASSLLGQQGSPLHF	TGTGCCAGCAGCTTACTGGGACAGCAGGGTTCACCCCTCCACTTT
TRBV5-1	.	many	TRBJ1-2	CASSLDGPISNYGYTF	TGCGCCAGCAGCTTGGACGGACCAATCTCTAACTATGGCTACACCTTC
TRBV3-1	TRBD2	many	TRBJ2-3	CASSPETSGRAGSDTQYF	TGTGCCAGCAGCCCCGAGACTAGCGGGAGGGCTGGTTCAGATACGCAGTATTTT
TRBV12-3/TRBV12-4	TRBD2	many	TRBJ2-3	CASSLSGRWGTDTQYF	TGTGCCAGCAGTCTTAGCGGGAGGTGGGGCACAGATACGCAGTATTTT
TRBV6-4	TRBD2	medium-sized	TRBJ2-1	CASSETSDNEQFF	TGTGCCAGCAGTGAGACTAGCGACAATGAGCAGTTCTTC
TRBV5-4	.	.	TRBJ1-6	CASSLGSGPSYNSPLHF	TGTGCCAGCAGCTTGGGTTCGGGGCCTTCCTATAATTCACCCCTCCACTTT
TRBV29-1	.	many	TRBJ2-1	CSGLGDYNEQFF	TGCAGCGGGCTCGGAGACTACAATGAGCAGTTCTTC
TRBV10-1	.	medium-sized	TRBJ2-7	CASSEGESSYEQYF	TGCGCCAGCAGTGAGGGGGAAAGCTCCTACGAGCAGTACTTC
TRBV6-2/TRBV6-3	TRBD2	medium-sized	TRBJ2-3	CASSATSGGTDTQYF	TGTGCCAGCAGTGCGACTAGCGGGGGCACAGATACGCAGTATTTT
TRBV4-1	.	many	TRBJ2-7	CASSQDFSVEQYF	TGCGCCAGCAGCCAAGATTTTTCGGTTGAGCAGTACTTC
TRBV4-3	TRBD2	many	TRBJ2-5	CASSQDGSGTQETQYF	TGCGCCAGCAGCCAAGACGGTAGCGGGACCCAAGAGACCCAGTACTTC
TRBV30	.	.	TRBJ1-2	CAWSGSPSNYGYTF	TGTGCCTGGAGTGGAAGCCCTTCTAACTATGGCTACACCTTC
TRBV18	.	many	TRBJ2-7	CASSPRREALYEQYF	TGTGCCAGCTCACCTCGGAGGGAGGCGCTCTACGAGCAGTACTTC
TRBV4-3	TRBD2	many	TRBJ2-7	CASSQANGLAGGEQYF	TGCGCCAGCAGCCAAGCCAACGGACTAGCGGGAGGCGAGCAGTACTTC
TRBV24-1	.	medium-sized	TRBJ2-2	CATSDSRDTGELFF	TGTGCCACCAGTGATTCCAGGGACACCGGGGAGCTGTTTTTT
TRBV18	TRBD1	few	TRBJ2-4	CASSPGQGAQNIQYF	TGTGCCAGCTCACCGGGACAGGGGGCTCAAAACATTCAGTACTTC
TRBV20-1	TRBD1	many	TRBJ1-2	CSAPVGGVTYGYTF	TGCAGTGCGCCGGTAGGGGGCGTAACCTATGGCTACACCTTC
TRBV6-2/TRBV6-3	.	many	TRBJ1-1	CASQHRDYTGAFF	TGTGCCAGTCAACATCGTGATTACACTGGAGCTTTCTTT